Listed below are T cell receptor beta chains from one sample, sequenced in a study of naive and memory T cell subsets. TCRdb itself ran the UMI-ligation and nested PCR reads through MiXCR, one entry per CDR3 protein. The top ten hold roughly 2.8% of the sample, which has roughly 100,000 distinct CDR3 sequences, 13% to 15% seen once. The sequenced material came from naive CD8+ T cells from blood. The receptors stem from a human donor in good health. Both conserved end residues are part of each CDR3. D genes are given only for firm matches. The listing skips clone size in some rows; elsewhere it reads once, few, many or a size class.

d_call j_call v_call clone_size cdr3_aa cdr3_nt
. TRBJ2-1 TRBV12-3/TRBV12-4 many CASSFLAVLSHNEQFF TGTGCCAGCAGTTTTTTGGCGGTCTTATCTCACAATGAGCAGTTCTTC
TRBD1 TRBJ2-3 TRBV28 few CASERTGLTDTQYF TGTGCCAGCGAGAGGACAGGTCTCACAGATACGCAGTATTTT
TRBD1 TRBJ2-1 TRBV4-3 few CASSQEWDRGHNEQFF TGCGCCAGCAGCCAAGAATGGGACAGGGGCCACAATGAGCAGTTCTTC
. TRBJ2-1 TRBV20-1 . CSAREQLVSLGDEQFF TGCAGTGCTCGAGAACAACTAGTCTCTCTGGGTGATGAGCAGTTCTTC
. TRBJ1-1 TRBV25-1 few CASANTEAFF TGTGCCAGCGCTAACACTGAAGCTTTCTTT
. TRBJ2-1 TRBV27 many CASSLASALPYNEQFF TGTGCCAGCAGTTTGGCCAGCGCCCTACCGTACAATGAGCAGTTCTTC
. TRBJ1-1 TRBV5-1 many CASSSGGAEAFF TGCGCCAGCAGTTCGGGGGGTGCTGAAGCTTTCTTT
. TRBJ2-7 TRBV15 few CATRDPGTPAYEQYF TGTGCCACCAGAGATCCAGGAACCCCAGCCTACGAGCAGTACTTC
. TRBJ2-1 TRBV7-9 many CASSSQGGGHGHEQFF TGTGCCAGCAGCTCCCAAGGAGGGGGACATGGCCATGAGCAGTTCTTC
. TRBJ1-1 TRBV4-2 . CASSQRDSERKGFF TGTGCCAGCAGCCAAAGGGATTCGGAGAGGAAGGGTTTCTTT
. TRBJ2-1 TRBV4-2 few CASSQESLAYNEQFF TGTGCCAGCAGCCAAGAATCACTAGCATACAATGAGCAGTTCTTC
TRBD2 TRBJ2-2 TRBV4-2 . CASSQDRGEASGGSINTGELFF TGTGCCAGCAGCCAAGATAGGGGGGAGGCTAGCGGGGGCTCGATAAACACCGGGGAGCTGTTTTTT
. TRBJ1-5 TRBV12-3/TRBV12-4 . CASSPALQPQHF TGTGCCAGCAGTCCAGCGTTACAGCCCCAGCATTTT
TRBD1 TRBJ1-1 TRBV3-1 few CASSFRTGGLNTEAFF TGTGCCAGCAGCTTCCGTACAGGGGGGCTGAACACTGAAGCTTTCTTT
. TRBJ2-7 TRBV13 few CASSLGPGYEQYF TGTGCCAGCAGCTTAGGGCCCGGCTACGAGCAGTACTTC
TRBD1 TRBJ1-5 TRBV19 . CASSIGTGDSNQPQHF TGTGCCAGTAGCATCGGGACAGGGGATAGCAATCAGCCCCAGCATTTT
. TRBJ1-6 TRBV5-4 many CASRPDSAWGPLHF TGTGCCAGCAGACCGGACAGCGCCTGGGGTCCCCTCCACTTT
. TRBJ2-7 TRBV13 few CASSKVQAEQYF TGTGCCAGCAGCAAAGTCCAGGCCGAGCAGTACTTC
TRBD1 TRBJ2-7 TRBV4-3 few CASSQDRQGYEQYF TGCGCCAGCAGCCAAGATCGACAGGGCTACGAGCAGTACTTC
. TRBJ2-7 TRBV5-4 few CASSPSSIPYEQYF TGTGCCAGCAGCCCCTCCAGTATCCCCTACGAGCAGTACTTC
. TRBJ2-7 TRBV5-1 . CASSFTRDPTYEQYF TGCGCCAGCAGCTTTACGCGGGACCCCACCTACGAGCAGTACTTC
TRBD2 TRBJ2-1 TRBV29-1 . CSVRLAGMRSYNEQFF TGCAGCGTCAGACTAGCGGGAATGAGATCCTACAATGAGCAGTTCTTC
. TRBJ1-5 TRBV6-1 . CASSEFDTNQPQHF TGTGCCAGCAGTGAATTCGACACCAATCAGCCCCAGCATTTT
. TRBJ2-3 TRBV2 few CASSVRQRADTQYF TGTGCCAGCAGTGTAAGACAGAGGGCAGATACGCAGTATTTT
TRBD2 TRBJ2-3 TRBV20-1 . CSATTSGRVTDTQYF TGCAGTGCCACCACTAGCGGGAGGGTCACAGATACGCAGTATTTT
. TRBJ2-6 TRBV19 . CASSPPTGYLSGANVLTF TGTGCCAGTAGCCCACCTACCGGGTACCTCTCTGGGGCCAACGTCCTGACTTTC
. TRBJ2-6 TRBV7-6 few CASSLAGPGVSSGANVLTF TGTGCCAGCAGCTTAGCAGGGCCGGGGGTCAGCTCTGGGGCCAACGTCCTGACTTTC
. TRBJ2-3 TRBV13 many CASSSTGAGDTQYF TGTGCCAGCAGCTCGACGGGGGCGGGAGATACGCAGTATTTT
. TRBJ1-5 TRBV25-1 . CASAGGNQPQHF TGTGCCAGCGCGGGGGGCAATCAGCCCCAGCATTTT
. TRBJ2-7 TRBV16 . CASSLGDTSYEQYF TGTGCCAGCAGCCTGGGGGACACCTCCTACGAGCAGTACTTC
. TRBJ1-3 TRBV15 . CATSRGDSGNTIYF TGTGCCACCAGCAGAGGAGACTCTGGAAACACCATATATTTT
TRBD2 TRBJ2-1 TRBV10-3 few CAISLTSGRGDEQFF TGTGCCATCAGCCTAACTAGCGGGAGAGGAGATGAGCAGTTCTTC